These 13 T cell receptor beta chains were sequenced from one sample in a study of blood T cell repertoires in COVID-19 (dated by TCRdb to the early 2020s). The library was produced with the immunoSEQ multiplex PCR assay. The clones in this table, taken by TCRdb from immuneACCESS, are in-frame only. Not every clone is retained; where verified, under half of the shortfall comes from an unresolved V gene, and the cause of the rest is unknown. Present in this sample are about 180,000 clones, 84% of which were seen just once. The ten largest clonotypes hold approximately 7% of the sample. Sequenced sample: peripheral blood. Every receptor here comes from a human donor in a cohort sampled during active COVID-19.

The J gene is TRBJ2-3, the V gene TRBV14; D is uncertain. Germline CDR1 SGHDN, CDR2 FVKESK. The CDR3 consists of 15 residues. Trimming cost V 10 bases and J 2 bases, with 19 bases left between them. For the CDR3, the DNA is TGTGCCAAACCTGGGCCTTTCATCCCCACAGATACGCAGTATTTT. Translation gives CAKPGPFIPTDTQYF.

This chain links TRBV15 with TRBJ1-4; 8 bases match TRBD1. CDR3 length equals 13 residues. The ends lost 8 bases at V and 5 bases at J; junction bases unmatched: 4. Germline V gene sequence: CDR1 LNHNV, CDR2 YYDKDF (reference sequence). Here the CDR3 reads CATRGQENEKLFF. The CDR3, as DNA: TGTGCCACCCGGGGACAGGAAAATGAAAAACTGTTTTTT.

This chain uses TRBV6-2 or TRBV6-3 with TRBJ2-1; a weak D match, TRBD2 (5 bases). Germline V gene data show CDR1 as MNHEY and CDR2 as SVGEGT. Trimming removed 5 bases at V and 7 bases at J, with 18 bases between. This CDR3 region has 15 residues. The CDR3 loop reads CASSPTIGELNEQFF. CDR3 DNA: TGTGCCAGCAGTCCCACTATCGGGGAACTTAATGAGCAGTTCTTC.

The chain uses TRBV19 and TRBJ1-1; no clear D. Trimming stripped 2 bases from V and 5 bases from J, with 12 bases between. This CDR3 is 14 amino acids long. Looked up from germline, CDR1 is LNHDA and CDR2 is SQIVND (reference sequence). This CDR3 reads CASSISGLGTEAFF. The CDR3, as DNA: TGTGCCAGTAGTATATCGGGGTTGGGAACTGAAGCTTTCTTT. The whole variable domain, filled in from reference TRBV19 and TRBJ1-1, reads DGGITQSPKYLFRKEGQNVTLSCEQNLNHDAMYWYRQDPGQGLRLIYYSQIVNDFQKGDIAEGYSVSREKKESFPLTVTSAQKNPTAFYLCASSISGLGTEAFFGQGTRLTVV.

CDR3 residues: CASSPTRGADTQYF. CDR3 nucleotides: TGTGCCAGCTCACCCACCCGAGGTGCAGATACGCAGTATTTT. The chain recombines TRBV18 with TRBJ2-3; D remains ambiguous. The ends were cut back, 3 bases at V and 4 bases at J, with 11 bases in the middle. Germline V gene lookup returns CDR1 KGHSH and CDR2 LQKENI. The CDR3 length is 14 residues.

The genes are TRBV13 and TRBJ2-1, with D tentatively TRBD2 (5 bases). Per the germline V gene, CDR1 is PRHDT and CDR2 is FYEKMQ (reference sequence). V lost 1 base and J 5 bases, leaving 12 bases between the germline ends. CDR3 length: 15 residues. CDR3 loop: CASSLALGVDNEQFF. The DNA for the CDR3 is TGTGCCAGCAGCTTAGCGCTCGGGGTCGACAATGAGCAGTTCTTC. Combining the CDR3 with reference TRBV13 and TRBJ2-1 gives the whole variable domain AAGVIQSPRHLIKEKRETATLKCYPIPRHDTVYWYQQGPGQDPQFLISFYEKMQSDKGSIPDRFSAQQFSDYHSELNMSSLELGDSALYFCASSLALGVDNEQFFGPGTRLTVL.

The chain links TRBV21-1 to TRBJ2-3; the D call of TRBD2 is as the table states it, not checked on the DNA. TRBV21-1 is termed a pseudogene. The CDR3 sequence is 17 residues long. The CDR3 loop is CASSIWMGAGATDTQYF. In DNA form, the CDR3 reads TGTGCCAGCAGCATTTGGATGGGAGCGGGGGCCACAGATACGCAGTATTTT.

J is TRBJ2-2 and V is TRBV7-9; 12 bases are shared with TRBD1. Germline CDR1 is SEHNR and CDR2 is FQNEAQ (reference sequence). The CDR3 contains 16 residues. Trimming took 5 bases from V and 9 from J; bases not matched to a gene: 10. CDR3 coding DNA: TGTGCCAGCAGCCCCTACCCGGGACAGGGGGCCCGGGAGCTGTTTTTT. It yields the protein CASSPYPGQGARELFF.

The chain carries TRBV19 and TRBJ2-5; weak D call: TRBD1 (6 bases). Germline V gives CDR1 LNHDA, CDR2 SQIVND (reference sequence). The CDR3 loop spans 14 amino acids. Trimming took 5 bases from V and 4 from J, leaving 14 bases between them. CDR3 coding DNA: TGTGCCAGTAGTGATCGGACAGCTTCAGAGACCCAGTACTTC. Translated, it gives CASSDRTASETQYF.

The V and J genes are TRBV6-2 or TRBV6-3 and TRBJ2-5, with TRBD1 matching over 7 bases. J lost 2 bases, V lost 0 bases, and 3 bases had no gene match. CDR1 is MNHEY and CDR2 is SVGEGT in the germline V gene. The CDR3 is 15 residues long. DNA of the CDR3: TGTGCCAGCAGTTACTCAGGGACAGCTCAAGAGACCCAGTACTTC. Protein product: CASSYSGTAQETQYF.

The CDR3, as DNA: TGCGCCAGCAGCCAAGATACCGGGACAGCGAACTTGAACACTGAAGCTTTCTTT. Its translation: CASSQDTGTANLNTEAFF. The rearrangement uses TRBV4-1 and TRBJ1-1; TRBD1 matches 7 bases. CDR3 length equals 18 residues. Per the germline V gene, CDR1 is MGHRA and CDR2 is YSYEKL. V was clipped by 0 bases and J by 0 bases; unmatched bases: 10.

V gene TRBV5-6 combines with J gene TRBJ1-1; TRBD1 matches 7 bases. J was trimmed by 3 bases and V by 3 bases; bases with no gene match: 2. This CDR3 contains 13 residues. Per germline, CDR1 SGHDT and CDR2 YYEEEE. The CDR3 is CASSYDRDTEAFF. The CDR3 nucleotides are TGTGCCAGCAGCTACGACAGGGACACTGAAGCTTTCTTT.

This clone has just a few counts. The chain carries TRBV6-5 and TRBJ2-3; 7 bases map to TRBD1. V shed 0 bases, J shed 6 bases, and the junction held 6 bases outside the gene matches. Looked up from germline, CDR1 is MNHEY and CDR2 is SVGAGI. This CDR3 contains 15 residues. The chain's CDR3 is CASSYSTGEWDTQYF. CDR3 coding DNA: TGTGCCAGCAGTTACTCTACAGGGGAGTGGGATACGCAGTATTTT.